Given below is one T cell receptor (beta chain) in context. The data were obtained in a study of T cells in tumors after PD-1 blockade. Here immunoSEQ multiplex PCR was the method, and the copy in TCRdb shows in-frame clones only, minus some. The data hold 50,000 to 75,000 clones, with approximately 79% observed a single time. This CDR3 is 13 amino acids long. V lost 7 bases and J 1 base, leaving 11 bases between the germline ends. Germline lookup yields CDR1 LNHDA and CDR2 SQIVND (reference sequence). The receptor was derived from a human donor with basal cell carcinoma. This sequence joins TRBV19 and TRBJ2-7, with a possible D match to TRBD1 (5 bases). The sequenced sample was PBMCs, obtained after anti-PD-1 treatment. The CDR3 DNA reads as TGTGCCAGTACCGCAAGGGGTTCCTACGAGCAGTACTTC. Its protein product is CASTARGSYEQYF.